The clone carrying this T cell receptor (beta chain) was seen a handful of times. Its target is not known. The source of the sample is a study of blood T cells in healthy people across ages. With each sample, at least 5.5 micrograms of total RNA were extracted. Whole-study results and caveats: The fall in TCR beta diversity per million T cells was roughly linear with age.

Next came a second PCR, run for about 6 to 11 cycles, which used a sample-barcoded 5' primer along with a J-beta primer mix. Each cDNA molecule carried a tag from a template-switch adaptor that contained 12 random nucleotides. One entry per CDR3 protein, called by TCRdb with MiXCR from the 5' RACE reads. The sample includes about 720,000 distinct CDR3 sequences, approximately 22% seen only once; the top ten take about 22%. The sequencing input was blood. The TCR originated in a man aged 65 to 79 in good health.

CDR3 region: CASSYRAQGTEAFF. The CDR3 DNA sequence: TGTGCCAGCAGTTATCGGGCACAGGGGACTGAAGCTTTCTTT. The rearrangement links TRBV6-5 to TRBJ1-1, with 7 positions matching TRBD1. In germline, CDR1 is MNHEY, CDR2 SVGAGI. This CDR3 is built from 14 residues. The V gene end was trimmed by 3 bases and the J gene end by 5 bases; junction bases not matched to a gene: 6.